This T cell receptor beta chain was sequenced in a study of T cell responses to AZD1222 COVID-19 vaccine (dated by TCRdb to 2020 to 2023). General notes on the study: TCR sequencing covered over 230 trial participants: 207 given two doses of AZD1222 and approximately 26 given two doses of MenACWY control vaccine. Trial participants were enrolled by age into subgroups of 18-55, 56-69 and 70-plus years, and about 150, 27 and 61 TCR-sequenced participants, respectively, were included in these subgroups.

From a lookup of the germline V gene, CDR1 and CDR2 are SGDLS and YYNGEE. V is cut by 0 bases and J by 6 bases, and the space between the germline ends is 15 bases. From the cysteine up to the phenylalanine, the CDR3 has a length of 16 residues. Only the CDR3 portion is preserved as DNA: 48 bases, with reading frame beginning at the first base. Overall results and qualifications from the work: Participants were mostly white British and included more females than males, and it was suggested by the authors that clonal diversity may have been underestimated. After two AZD1222 doses, spike-specific TCR breadth and depth were significantly higher than at day 0 and than in MenACWY recipients. In the small 56-69-year group, the increase in depth fell short of significance, most likely because of low power. Because no day 14 peak-response samples were available, repertoires were characterized only after the peak T cell response. The whole spike protein was spanned by vaccine-associated CD4 TCRs, and dominant responses were seen in regions 160-218 and 743-854. Nearly half of unique spike-specific TCRs reportedly recognized epitopes outside regions mutated in the B.1.351 and B.1.1.7 variants. Only five or six AZD1222 recipients were SARS-CoV-2 seropositive at baseline, limiting conclusions about previously exposed vaccinees.

In light of the paper, this sample's time point label describes: baseline before first vaccination. The treatment or condition label corresponds to: meningococcal conjugate vaccine given as trial control. Vaccinee samples were obtained from the UK trials COV001 and COV002, which included a single-blind randomized controlled phase 2/3 trial of AZD1222 (ChAdOx1 nCoV-19) in healthy adults. For TCRbeta chain sequencing, PBMC samples from trial participants were taken at day 0 and at day 28 after the second dose. The CDR3 regions of human TCRbeta chains were subjected to immunosequencing. Regarding the original processing steps: Repertoire TCRs were checked for matches against a reference library of SARS-CoV-2-specific TCRs that had been generated using the MIRA antigen-specificity platform. Breadth meant the fraction of unique TCRs that were SARS-CoV-2-associated, whereas depth meant the fraction of total T cells that were SARS-CoV-2-associated. Using the MIRA data, every spike-specific TCR was mapped to the spike region that the TCR reacted to and assigned to either a CD4 or a CD8 class. Log10-transformed breadth and depth values were compared by one-way ANOVA with Sidak's multiple comparisons tests. The table was pulled from immuneACCESS by TCRdb, which kept in-frame rearrangements only. Such tables lose some clones; where checked, under half of the loss comes from unresolved V genes, and the rest has no known cause. D and trimming were read from the DNA, whereas the V and J calls and clone size are those reported in that table. The sample records roughly 120,000 clones, 80% to 90% of which are singletons. Of the sample, 3% to 4% is held by the ten largest clones.

This clone was observed a single time. Its specific antigen is unknown. No much larger clone is present one base from it, and per-base qualities are unavailable. The sample was peripheral blood, taken on day 0 of MenACWY control vaccination. The sequence derives from an adult in good health. Here the chain combines TRBV9 and TRBJ2-2; the D element might be TRBD1 or TRBD2, as each aligns at 5 bases. The CDR3 protein: CASSVDPGPRAGELFF. The nucleotide sequence is TGTGCCAGCAGCGTAGATCCGGGGCCTAGGGCCGGGGAGCTGTTTTTT.